These 6 T cell receptor beta chains came from one sample sequenced in a study of blood T cells in healthy people across ages. Together with a sample-barcoded 5' primer, a J-beta primer mix was included in a second PCR lasting roughly 6 to 12 cycles. MiXCR, applied by TCRdb to the 5' RACE reads, yields one record per CDR3 protein. The sample shows hundreds of thousands of distinct CDR3 sequences, around 41% of them seen only once. Sequencing used blood. These receptors originate from a man at least 80 years old in good health.

This clonotype was detected ten times or more. The chain combines TRBV6-2 or TRBV6-3 with TRBJ1-1; TRBD1 might be the D (5 bases). This CDR3 spans 11 amino acids. The V end was cut by 5 bases, the J end by 11 bases, with 12 bases between. Germline V gives CDR1 MNHEY, CDR2 SVGEGT. CDR3 loop: CASSTGTRAFF. CDR3 coding DNA: TGTGCCAGCAGTACCGGGACGCGGGCTTTCTTT.

This clonotype was recorded at least ten times. CDR3 sequence reads: CASSLAPDTQYF. CDR3 DNA: TGTGCCAGCAGCTTAGCTCCCGATACGCAGTATTTT. The chain has TRBV7-2 and TRBJ2-3; D not resolved. Deletions cut 0 bases from V and 6 bases from J, with 4 bases between. The CDR3 has 12 residues. Germline lookup yields CDR1 SGHTA and CDR2 FQGNSA.

This clonotype was seen a handful of times. The chain links TRBV7-2 to TRBJ2-5, with D tentatively TRBD2 (6 bases). The germline gives CDR1 SGHTA, CDR2 FQGNSA. Trimming cost V 0 bases and J 3 bases, with 11 bases left between them. The CDR3 runs to 15 residues. The DNA of the CDR3 is TGTGCCAGCAGCTTAGCGGGACTCGCGGAAGAGACCCAGTACTTC. It yields the protein CASSLAGLAEETQYF.

This clonotype came up many times. The rearrangement links TRBV4-3 to TRBJ2-5; D may correspond to TRBD1 or TRBD2 (5 bases each). The CDR3 consists of 16 residues. V was trimmed by 0 bases and J by 7 bases, leaving 18 bases between them. Per the germline V gene, CDR1 is LGHNA and CDR2 is YSLEER. CDR3 coding DNA: TGCGCCAGCAGCCAAGATAGGGAGCAGGGTTCGGGGACCCAGTACTTC. Protein product: CASSQDREQGSGTQYF.

J is TRBJ2-5 and V is TRBV7-2, with a possible D match to TRBD1 (5 bases). Germline CDR1 and CDR2: SGHTA and FQGNSA. V dropped 3 bases and J dropped 4 bases, with 12 bases sitting between them. The CDR3 sequence is 14 residues long. The CDR3 region has the DNA TGTGCCAGCAGCTTTGGCGTAAGGGGAGAGACCCAGTACTTC. Translated: CASSFGVRGETQYF. The full variable domain, completed using reference TRBV7-2 and TRBJ2-5, is GAGVSQSPSNKVTEKGKDVELRCDPISGHTALYWYRQSLGQGLEFLIYFQGNSAPDKSGLPSDRFSAERTGGSVSTLTIQRTQQEDSAVYLCASSFGVRGETQYFGPGTRLLVL.

The chain combines TRBV29-1 with TRBJ2-5, with D possibly being TRBD2 (5 bases). The CDR3 spans 12 residues. V shed 4 bases and J shed 3 bases, with 9 bases lying between them. Per germline, CDR1 SQVTM and CDR2 ANQGSEA. The CDR3 here is CSVVPSKETQYF. CDR3 in DNA: TGCAGCGTTGTTCCTAGCAAAGAGACCCAGTACTTC.